The 10 T cell receptor beta chains listed next were all sequenced from one sample in a study of T cell repertoires in aging, cancer and after chemotherapy. Rearranged V-D-J TRB sequences were amplified with a mixed TRB-A/B primer pool. Each CDR3 protein is one row after TCRdb ran MiXCR on the multiplex PCR reads. This table has about 1,600 distinct CDR3 sequences, roughly 21% appearing once. Amplification of TCR beta used genomic DNA extracted from peripheral blood. Sample: blood. The receptors shown here come from a human donor with a solid tumor.

This clonotype occurred a few times. The chain joins TRBV4-3 to TRBJ1-2, with D unclear. Trimming removed 0 bases at V and 4 bases at J, with 12 bases between. Germline CDR1 and CDR2: LGHNA and YSLEER. There are 15 residues in the CDR3. The CDR3 DNA follows: TGCGCCAGCAGCCAAGATCTAGTGGGGTCCTATGGCTACACCTTC. The encoded protein is CASSQDLVGSYGYTF.

By sample fraction, this clonotype is medium-sized. V and J are TRBV6-5 and TRBJ1-1; possibly TRBD1 for D (5 bases). V was clipped by 5 bases and J by 1 base, with 14 bases between them. Germline V gene sequence: CDR1 MNHEY, CDR2 SVGAGI. CDR3 size: 15 residues. DNA of the CDR3: TGTGCCAGCAGTCCCCCCGGGACGGGGAACACTGAAGCTTTCTTT. The encoded protein is CASSPPGTGNTEAFF.

Judged by abundance, this clonotype is medium-sized. The V and J genes are TRBV15 and TRBJ2-7, with TRBD1 matching 8 bases. The germline gives CDR1 LNHNV, CDR2 YYDKDF (reference sequence). There are 16 residues in the CDR3. V shed 2 bases and J 2 bases; nucleotides not matched to a gene: 8. CDR3 region: CATSRLRTGSAYEQYF. The CDR3 DNA follows: TGTGCCACCAGCAGACTGAGGACAGGGTCTGCCTACGAGCAGTACTTC.

J is TRBJ2-2 and V is TRBV12-3 or TRBV12-4; tentative D call: TRBD2 (7 bases). Trimming cost V 8 bases and J 0 bases, with 13 bases left between them. CDR3 length: 15 residues. The CDR3 coding sequence is TGTGCCAGCGGGAGGGGGACATCGAACACCGGGGAGCTGTTTTTT. Protein sequence: CASGRGTSNTGELFF.

This clonotype is deemed medium-sized (0.01 to 0.1%). The genes are TRBV7-2 and TRBJ2-7, with 8 bases identical to TRBD2. The CDR3 covers 14 residues. J lost 0 bases, V lost 3 bases, and 1 base had no gene match. Germline values: CDR1 SGHTA, CDR2 FQGNSA. The CDR3 loop reads CASSFGGASYEQYF. Here the CDR3 DNA reads TGTGCCAGCAGCTTCGGGGGGGCCTCCTACGAGCAGTACTTC.

By sample fraction, this clonotype is medium-sized. V usage is TRBV30 and J usage is TRBJ1-6, with D tentatively TRBD1 (5 bases). The CDR3 is 15 amino acids. Germline V gives CDR1 GTSNPN, CDR2 SVGIG (reference sequence). V shed 5 bases and J shed 10 bases, with 21 bases lying between them. CDR3 nucleotide sequence: TGTGCCTGGGGGGGGGGGAGGAGAAGAGGCTCACCCCTCCACTTT. Amino acid sequence: CAWGGGRRRGSPLHF.

This clonotype appeared a few times. The V call is TRBV4-3, the J call TRBJ2-7; D may correspond to TRBD1 or TRBD2 (5 bases each). Germline V gene data show CDR1 as LGHNA and CDR2 as YSLEER. The CDR3 spans 16 residues. The V end was cut by 0 bases, the J end by 2 bases, with 14 bases between. CDR3 nucleotide sequence: TGCGCCAGCAGCCAAGAAGTTGGGGGATGGGCCTACGAGCAGTACTTC. It encodes CASSQEVGGWAYEQYF.

The rearrangement uses TRBV10-3 and TRBJ2-3; 8 nucleotides match TRBD1. The CDR3 is made up of 15 amino acids. Per the germline V gene, CDR1 is ENHRY and CDR2 is SYGVKD. The junction had 12 bases not matched to a gene; V was cut back by 7 bases and J by 6 bases. CDR3 in DNA: TGTGCCATCATGTCCGGACAGGGAGGTTGGGATACGCAGTATTTT. It encodes CAIMSGQGGWDTQYF.

Sample share makes this clonotype medium-sized (0.01 to 0.1%). The rearrangement joins TRBV10-3 to TRBJ1-5; D unresolved. CDR1 is ENHRY and CDR2 is SYGVKD in the germline V gene. V lost 5 bases and J 3 bases, leaving 11 bases between the germline ends. This CDR3 has 14 amino acids. CDR3 loop: CAISFGPDNQPQHF. The CDR3 DNA reads as TGTGCCATCAGTTTCGGGCCCGACAATCAGCCCCAGCATTTT.

This clonotype is deemed medium-sized (0.01 to 0.1%). The chain recombines TRBV5-1 with TRBJ1-1; D gene uncertain. In germline, CDR1 is SGHRS, CDR2 YFSETQ. V was shortened by 4 bases and J by 0 bases, with 4 bases between the two germline ends. The CDR3 sequence is 12 residues long. The CDR3 DNA is TGCGCCAGCAGCGCCTTGAACACTGAAGCTTTCTTT. This codes for CASSALNTEAFF.